This T cell receptor (beta chain) is from a study of blood T cell repertoires in COVID-19. Study details: From the United States, Italy and Spain came samples of acute and convalescent COVID-19.

Generated by immunoSEQ multiplex PCR, the TCRdb table keeps only in-frame clones and is missing some. Of approximately 150,000 clones listed, over 70% were seen once; the top ten hold around 5.1%. The germline CDR1 and CDR2 sequences are SQVTM and ANQGSEA. The V end was cut by 6 bases, the J end by 5 bases, with 17 bases between. This CDR3 has 13 amino acids. Enrollees, about 18 to 89 years old, lived in 20 to 25 US areas. Allocation to cohorts depended on clinical history reported by the participants. Within 2 weeks before study entry, exposed participants met a COVID-19 case. The receptor comes from a man in his 70s who had been exposed to COVID-19. The sample consisted of PBMCs or T cells enriched from blood (not recorded which). The chain carries TRBV29-1 and TRBJ2-7, with a possible D match to TRBD2 (7 bases). DNA for the CDR3: TGCAGCGTCGGGGGGCAGGCCTGGAACGAGCAGTACTTC. It is translated as CSVGGQAWNEQYF.